One and the same sample provided the 3 T cell receptor beta chains below, sequenced in a study of blood T cells in healthy people across ages. A second about 6 to 12 cycle PCR used barcoded and J-beta primers. TCRdb analysed the 5' RACE reads with MiXCR anew, one entry per CDR3 protein. Here the sample spans over 700,000 distinct CDR3 sequences, 53% being singletons. Sequenced sample: blood. The origin of the receptors is an elderly man in good health.

This clonotype occurred a few times. The chain is built from TRBV27 and TRBJ2-7; 9 bases agree with TRBD1. Germline CDR1 is MNHEY and CDR2 is SMNVEV (reference sequence). The CDR3 loop spans 17 amino acids. V trimming: 2 bases; J trimming: 2 bases; junction bases outside the gene matches: 10. CDR3 coding DNA: TGTGCCAGCAGTTTAGGTCCGGGGACAGGGATAACCTACGAGCAGTACTTC. It encodes CASSLGPGTGITYEQYF.

This chain uses TRBV20-1 with TRBJ2-7; 12 bases are a match to TRBD1. The CDR3 runs 16 residues. Looked up from germline, CDR1 is DFQATT and CDR2 is SNEGSKA (reference sequence). V lost 3 bases and J lost 6; bases outside the gene matches: 12. The CDR3: CSASPLYGDRGREQYF. In DNA form, the CDR3 reads TGCAGTGCTAGTCCCCTTTATGGGGACAGGGGGCGCGAGCAGTACTTC.

This clonotype has more than one count but fewer than ten. The rearrangement uses TRBV5-1 and TRBJ2-1, with TRBD2 identical over 8 bases. V trimming: 0 bases; J trimming: 0 bases; junction bases outside the gene matches: 8. The CDR3 consists of 18 residues. Germline CDR1 is SGHRS and CDR2 is YFSETQ. CDR3 sequence: CASSLALGGGISYNEQFF. The CDR3 nucleotides read TGCGCCAGCAGCTTGGCTTTAGGCGGGGGGATCTCCTACAATGAGCAGTTCTTC.